This paragraph covers one T cell receptor beta chain sequence. The specificity of this receptor is unknown. The record has no base qualities; no much larger clone is one base away. For CDR1 and CDR2, the germline V gene (reference sequence) lists LNHDA and SQIVND. Trimming takes 0 bases from V and 8 bases from J, and the germline ends sit 13 bases apart. CDR3 length: 14 amino acids, cysteine to phenylalanine. The DNA shown is the 42-base CDR3, in frame from base 1. What the time point label conveys for this sample: persistent/refractory GD, antithyroid drugs over 5 years with positive TRAb. RNA was extracted from PBMCs in TRIzol for both TCR sequencing and RNA sequencing. The diagnosis of Graves' disease followed American Thyroid Association guidelines. The patients came from an endocrinology department in Xi'an, China. Each patient gave approximately 9 milliliters of peripheral blood, collected in an EDTA anticoagulant tube. Ficoll Paque Plus density gradient separation was used to isolate PBMCs, and no further T cell sorting was done. An Agilent 2100 Bioanalyzer and agarose gel were used to check RNA quality, and a NanoDrop 2000 was used to measure RNA concentration.

This sample was taken from a study of regulatory T cells in long-lasting Graves disease (dated by TCRdb to the early 2020s). Regarding the research as a whole: Persistent Graves' disease meant more than 5 years of antithyroid drug treatment with TSH receptor autoantibodies that stayed positive. Patients with persistent Graves' disease were compared with patients with newly diagnosed Graves' disease using TCR sequencing and RNA sequencing of peripheral blood. The study was conducted in China and was registered as a clinical trial. TCR sequencing covered around 13 persistent and 20 or so newly diagnosed Graves' disease patients, some 35 samples in total. Persistent Graves' disease patients in the clinical cohort had taken antithyroid drugs for roughly ten years on average. Results and caveats for the whole study, not just this receptor: As a limitation, the authors acknowledged that the small sample size may reduce accuracy. Compared with newly diagnosed patients, patients with persistent Graves' disease had lower TCR Shannon entropy and fewer highly expanded clones, which suggests clonal expansion. The study examined only peripheral blood because the primary lesion, thyroid tissue, could not be accessed. More public clonotypes were shared among persistent patients (2,741) than among newly diagnosed patients (over 900). Preferential use of TRBV28, TRBJ1-2 and TRBJ2-5 was observed in persistent disease, whereas TRBV20-1 and TRBJ2-1 were favored in newly diagnosed disease. Sequencing and analysis were limited to the TCR beta chain.

Libraries were constructed by multiplex PCR. The sequencing machine was an Illumina HiSeq 4000. To build TCR beta libraries, CDR3 regions were amplified by Arm-PCR using iRepertoire HTBI primers. Gel purification was performed on PCR products prior to sequencing. On the study's bioinformatics: A total of around 59 TRBV and 14 TRBJ segments were identified across samples and were used for gene usage analysis of CDR3 amino acid clonotypes. COPE and FqMerger were used to merge filtered high-quality paired reads into contigs. Contigs were aligned with BLAST to IMGT TRBV, TRBD and TRBJ reference genes, and CDR3 was defined per IMGT. Any clonotype with a frequency above 0.1% was classified as a highly expanded clone. Shannon entropy was used to measure repertoire diversity, and the Gini coefficient was used to measure V-J evenness. A clonotype found in more than one individual was treated as public. TCRdb ran its own pipeline on the public reads, namely fastp trimming at Q25 and MiXCR clone calling, and kept in-frame beta chains. Rows matching on CDR3 protein sequence are summarized as one entry with the most common DNA and genes. TCRdb's processing, not the authors' own work, is the source of the V and J calls. The sample has roughly 300,000 distinct CDR3 sequences on record, about 18% of them singletons. Of the sample, 25% to 35% is held by the ten largest clones.

The sequence was obtained from a female donor with Graves disease. The chain uses TRBV19 and TRBJ1-1; the D segment could be TRBD1, given 6 matching bases. This specimen was peripheral blood mononuclear cells (PBMCs), taken when the disease was refractory, from a patient treated with antithyroid drugs. The CDR3 region reads CASSIEGARGEAFF. The nucleotide sequence is TGTGCCAGTAGTATAGAGGGGGCGCGGGGAGAAGCTTTCTTT.